The subject of this entry is one T cell receptor beta chain. V was cut by 7 bases and J by 5 bases, with 12 bases left in between. Germline V CDR1 and CDR2: SQVTM, ANQGSEA. The CDR3 consists of 11 residues. This record comes from a study of blood T cell repertoires in COVID-19. Study context: T cells, B-cell-depleted T cells, or PBMCs provided the cDNA or gDNA that served as material.

Libraries were prepared by immunoSEQ multiplex PCR; TCRdb keeps only in-frame clonotypes and omits some of them. The data show about 350,000 clones, more than 70% seen once. This chain links TRBV29-1 with TRBJ2-7; weak D call: TRBD1 (6 bases). This receptor was taken from a woman between 65 and 79 years old with COVID-19, enrolled during active disease. The sequencing input was peripheral blood. The CDR3: CSGTSGDEQYF. DNA for the CDR3: TGCAGCGGGACCTCAGGGGACGAGCAGTACTTC.